The clone carrying this T cell receptor beta chain has at least ten counts. Antigen specificity is unknown. V was shortened by 4 bases and J by 7 bases, with 17 bases between the two germline ends. Germline values: CDR1 LGHDT, CDR2 YNNKEL (reference sequence). The CDR3 has 15 residues. This entry belongs to a study of blood T cells in healthy people across ages. Findings of the study overall: While age rose, TCR beta diversity per million T cells dropped in a roughly linear way.

Next came a second PCR, run for about 6 to 11 cycles, which used a sample-barcoded 5' primer along with a J-beta primer mix. TCRdb called the 5' RACE reads again in MiXCR, with one record for every CDR3 protein. The repertoire holds about 620,000 distinct CDR3 sequences, with under 65% as singletons. This TCR derives from a woman of 80 years or more in good health. Input material: blood. The genes are TRBV3-1 and TRBJ2-1; D is undetermined. This CDR3 is CASSRDSRGWNEQFF. CDR3 coding DNA: TGTGCCAGCAGCCGCGATAGTAGAGGATGGAATGAGCAGTTCTTC.